The sequence of this TCR beta chain was determined in a study of regulatory and conventional T cells in RAG deficiency (TCRdb year 2017). Regarding the complete study: To compare the diversity and composition of the repertoires of Treg, conventional CD4+ and CD8+ T cells between RAG-deficient patients and healthy controls, the study applied high-throughput TCR beta sequencing.

Receptor libraries were prepared by the immunoSEQ multiplex PCR assay. Rearranged TCR beta chain products were amplified from the genomic DNA of sorted T-cell subsets and were then sequenced. Per the authors' processing: Shannon entropy and Simpson indices were used to quantify the repertoire diversity of productive TCR beta rearrangements. To gauge clonal expansion, the frequencies of the 100 most abundant productive TCR beta clonotypes among total reads were added together. A self-reactivity index based on amino acid usage at CDR3beta positions 6 and 7 was applied to the TRB repertoires. Two-way ANOVA was used for repertoire analyses, while Student t or Mann-Whitney tests were used for flow cytometric analyses. Drawn from immuneACCESS, this table holds only the in-frame rearrangements with V and J called that TCRdb kept. Clones are partly lost; checked studies trace under half to an unresolved V gene and leave the rest unexplained. V and J calls plus clone size are reproduced from that table; the DNA served to infer D and trimming. Here the sample has 9,500 to 15,000 clones; approximately 94% occur a single time. The ten largest clones represent over 1.2% of the sample.

Notes on this clone: The antigen it binds to is not known. No per-base quality is available; no much larger clone lies one base away.

The germline V gene specifies SGHTA as CDR1 and FQGNSA as CDR2. Trimming removed 8 bases from V and 4 bases from J; the gene matches leave 5 bases unexplained. Counted from cysteine to phenylalanine, this CDR3 has 13 amino acids. Only the CDR3 DNA is retained, 39 bases long and in frame from the first base. Before genomic DNA extraction, regulatory T cells were isolated from blood as CD4+CD25-high CD127-low cells. Repertoire analyses used roughly 8 healthy control donors as the comparison group. General study outcomes and caveats: In Omenn syndrome and CID/AS patients compared with controls, around 100-fold fewer unique TCR beta sequences were detected from Treg cells, versus 8 to 10-fold fewer for other subsets. Compared with control T-cell subpopulations, the RAG-deficient patients had markedly lower Shannon entropy and higher Simpson indices. All patient T-cell subsets had shorter CDR3 lengths; Omenn syndrome patients showed >75% Treg-Tconv repertoire overlap at nucleotide and amino acid level. The CD25-high CD127-low cells sorted from Omenn syndrome patients may be peripherally activated cells rather than true Treg cells. Some T-cell subset analyses were not performed for some subjects.

These data were also filed under a second study, of regulatory T cells. The second publication reports: The multiplex PCR used 52 forward TRBV primers and 13 reverse TRBJ primers, with assay-based and computational corrections for amplification bias. Repertoires from patients had restricted unique TRB V-J pairs and skewed V and J gene usage, with the strongest effect in regulatory T cells. The study compared T-cell receptor beta repertoires of sorted regulatory, conventional CD4+ and CD8+ T cells between CD3G-deficient patients and healthy controls. Peripheral blood mononuclear cells were isolated by Ficoll density separation. Within the immunoSEQ assay, multiplex PCR amplified rearranged TRB loci from genomic DNA. Sequencing of the TRB amplicons was done on an Illumina HiSeq platform. Raw sequences were error-filtered and aligned to reference gene sequences by custom algorithms, then analyzed with the immunoSEQ online tools. The frequencies of productive and nonproductive TRB rearrangements were evaluated among unique sequences as well as among total sequences. Prism software was used to run t tests, Mann-Whitney tests or two-way ANOVA for comparisons between groups.

The V and J genes are TRBV7-2 and TRBJ2-7; TRBD2 lines up with 10 middle nucleotides. Sequenced sample: CD127- CD25+ CD4+ Tregs sorted from blood. This receptor was obtained from a human donor in good health. Here the CDR3 is given as CASRRTSGYEQYF. The nucleotides read TGTGCCAGCCGAAGGACTAGCGGTTACGAGCAGTACTTC.